Presented here are 11 T cell receptor beta chains from one specimen sequenced in a study of cytomegalovirus exposure and HLA in healthy donors. 13 Jbeta primers and 60 Vbeta primers were used for the PCR. Sequenced by immunoSEQ multiplex PCR; TCRdb stores in-frame clones only, minus some. The sample yields some 150,000 clones, approximately 80% seen once. The specimen was PBMCs. The origin of the receptors is a man aged 25 to 40 in good health and CMV-seronegative.

V is TRBV5-6 and J is TRBJ2-7, with TRBD1 matching over 10 bases. The CDR3 spans 15 residues. The ends lost 2 bases at V and 5 bases at J; junction bases unmatched: 7. Germline V gives CDR1 SGHDT, CDR2 YYEEEE. CDR3 in DNA: TGTGCCAGCAGCTTAGAGACAGGGGGCCGGGACGAGCAGTACTTC. Translation: CASSLETGGRDEQYF.

The sample holds a few counts of this clone. The chain uses TRBV28 and TRBJ1-5; tentative D call: TRBD1 (5 bases). Trimming removed 5 bases at V and 3 bases at J, with 11 bases between. This CDR3 is built from 14 residues. CDR1 is MDHEN, CDR2 SYDVKM, per germline. Written as DNA, the CDR3 is TGTGCCAGCAGTCCGCGGACAAACAATCAGCCCCAGCATTTT. This sequence encodes CASSPRTNNQPQHF.

The chain recombines TRBV30 with TRBJ1-4; a possible D gene is TRBD1 (5 bases). CDR3 length: 14 residues. The V end lost 2 bases, the J end lost 8 bases, and 15 bases lay between the germline ends. CDR1 GTSNPN and CDR2 SVGIG come from the germline V gene (reference sequence). The CDR3 spells CAWSFQGGEEKLFF. CDR3 bases: TGTGCCTGGAGTTTTCAGGGAGGGGAGGAAAAACTGTTTTTT.

The chain recombines TRBV19 with TRBJ2-6, with D perhaps matching TRBD1 (6 bases). The CDR3 has 14 residues. Per germline, CDR1 LNHDA and CDR2 SQIVND (reference sequence). V was cut by 6 bases and J by 2 bases, with 8 bases left in between. As DNA, the CDR3 is TGTGCCAGTAGCCACAGGGCTGGGGCCAACGTCCTGACTTTC. Translation gives CASSHRAGANVLTF.

V usage is TRBV5-1 and J usage is TRBJ1-2; 7 nucleotides match TRBD1. The CDR3 contains 15 residues. Germline CDR1 reads SGHRS; CDR2 reads YFSETQ. Trimming cost V 0 bases and J 8 bases; bases outside gene matches: 10. CDR3 protein: CASSLVGQDRGGYTF. In nucleotides, the CDR3 is TGCGCCAGCAGCTTGGTAGGACAGGACAGAGGGGGCTACACCTTC.

The V and J genes are TRBV7-3 and TRBJ1-2, with D perhaps matching TRBD1 (5 bases). V lost 5 bases and J lost 4, with 17 bases in between. Germline lookup yields CDR1 SGHTA and CDR2 FQGTGA. This CDR3 is 15 amino acids long. CDR3 in amino acids: CASSPSRGRSYGYTF. CDR3 nucleotides: TGTGCCAGCAGCCCGAGTAGGGGTCGGAGCTATGGCTACACCTTC. Complete variable domain (other parts from reference TRBV7-3 and TRBJ1-2): GAGVSQTPSNKVTEKGKYVELRCDPISGHTALYWYRQSLGQGPEFLIYFQGTGAADDSGLPNDRFFAVRPEGSVSTLKIQRTERGDSAVYLCASSPSRGRSYGYTFGSGTRLTVV.

This rearrangement joins TRBV10-1 to TRBJ2-7; D is undetermined. V lost 3 bases, J lost 1 base, and 10 bases lay in between. The CDR3 consists of 14 residues. Germline values: CDR1 WNHNN, CDR2 SYGVQD (reference sequence). The CDR3 DNA sequence: TGCGCCAGCAGTGACCGAGACTCGTCCTACGAGCAGTACTTC. It yields the protein CASSDRDSSYEQYF.

The CDR3 is CASTINRGGSYNEQFF. CDR3 nucleotide sequence: TGTGCCAGCACAATCAACAGGGGAGGCTCCTACAATGAGCAGTTCTTC. V usage is TRBV6-6 and J usage is TRBJ2-1; weak D call: TRBD1 (7 bases). The CDR3 extends over 16 amino acids. The V end lost 7 bases, the J end lost 0 bases, and 16 bases lay between the germline ends. Per the germline V gene, CDR1 is MNHNY and CDR2 is SVGAGI (reference sequence).

The rearrangement joins TRBV28 to TRBJ1-1; perhaps TRBD1 as D (5 bases). The CDR3 spans 12 residues. V was pared by 7 bases and J by 4 bases, with 10 bases between. CDR1 MDHEN and CDR2 SYDVKM come from the germline V gene. CDR3 sequence: CASTSTATEAFF. DNA for the CDR3: TGTGCCAGCACTTCGACAGCCACTGAAGCTTTCTTT.

A few counts support this clone. V and J are TRBV6-5 and TRBJ1-2; maybe TRBD1 (6 bases). The CDR3 contains 13 residues. Trimming removed 6 bases at V and 5 bases at J, with 13 bases between. Germline V gives CDR1 MNHEY, CDR2 SVGAGI. CDR3: CASSIDRTYGYTF. CDR3 bases: TGTGCCAGCAGCATAGACAGGACGTATGGCTACACCTTC.

The chain couples TRBV10-3 to TRBJ1-1; perhaps TRBD1 as D (5 bases). The germline V gene encodes CDR1 ENHRY and CDR2 SYGVKD. V was pared by 2 bases and J by 5 bases, with 15 bases between. This CDR3 has 15 amino acids. The CDR3 bases are TGTGCCATCAGTGAGACCGGGGGGTCGAGAACTGAAGCTTTCTTT. Protein: CAISETGGSRTEAFF.